Sequencing of this T cell receptor beta chain was carried out in a study of cytomegalovirus exposure and HLA in healthy donors. Germline lookup yields CDR1 SEHNR and CDR2 FQNEAQ (reference sequence). Trimming took 2 bases from V and 6 from J, leaving 13 bases between them. CDR3 length: 14 residues. Broader study findings: Within a later analysis, the majority of CMV-associated TCR beta chains appeared HLA-restricted.

Concerning this clone: Its antigen is unidentified.

The PCR employed 60 Vbeta primers together with 13 Jbeta primers. Assay used: immunoSEQ multiplex PCR; TCRdb lists only in-frame clones, some missing. The sample yields some 150,000 clones, approximately 80% seen once. The source of this sequence is a woman in her forties or fifties in good health and CMV-seronegative. This sequence joins TRBV7-9 and TRBJ1-1; D is possibly TRBD1 (6 bases). The sequencing sample was made of PBMCs. Written as DNA, the CDR3 is TGTGCCAGCAGCTTAAAGGGCGGGGGCCCTGAAGCTTTCTTT. This encodes CASSLKGGGPEAFF.